These 8 T cell receptor beta chains share one sample of origin, sequenced in a study of sequential checkpoint blockade in melanoma. Treatment here: randomized to nivolumab then ipilimumab (arm A) or the reverse (arm B). Sequencing was performed with immunoSEQ multiplex PCR; in TCRdb, only in-frame clones are kept and a portion is missing. This sample has some 20,000 clones, with around 83% found just once. The sequencing here drew on CD8+ T cells sorted from blood (inferred from file names), taken from a patient given nivolumab and ipilimumab in sequence. Receptors originate from a human donor with melanoma.

A few counts support this clone. The chain combines TRBV29-1 with TRBJ1-1; no firm D call. V lost 3 bases and J lost 6, with 5 bases in between. The CDR3 covers 10 residues. Looked up from germline, CDR1 is SQVTM and CDR2 is ANQGSEA. The CDR3 DNA reads as TGCAGCGTTGACATGTCTGAAGCTTTCTTT. As protein: CSVDMSEAFF.

V usage is TRBV7-9 and J usage is TRBJ1-1; 9 bases are shared with TRBD1. This CDR3 has 16 residues. In germline, CDR1 is SEHNR, CDR2 FQNEAQ (reference sequence). After removal of 5 bases from V and 1 base from J, the junction contained 8 bases not matched to a gene. The DNA for the CDR3 is TGTGCCAGCAGCCCTACGGGACAGGGAGCGAACACTGAAGCTTTCTTT. The encoded protein is CASSPTGQGANTEAFF.

The rearrangement uses TRBV27 and TRBJ2-6; weak D call: TRBD2 (5 bases). The V and J ends lost 4 bases and 1 base respectively, with 8 bases between them. In germline, CDR1 is MNHEY, CDR2 SMNVEV (reference sequence). The CDR3 spans 15 residues. The CDR3: CASSYSGSGANVLTF. CDR3 DNA: TGTGCCAGCAGTTATTCGGGGTCTGGGGCCAACGTCCTGACTTTC.

The chain carries TRBV5-6 and TRBJ1-1; D is possibly TRBD1 (6 bases). V shed 4 bases and J shed 8 bases, with 12 bases lying between them. The CDR3 is made up of 12 amino acids. From germline, CDR1 is SGHDT and CDR2 YYEEEE. In DNA, the CDR3 is TGTGCCAGCAGCCGAGGGACAATCGAAGCTTTCTTT. This sequence encodes CASSRGTIEAFF.

The chain combines TRBV27 with TRBJ1-4; the D gene is possibly TRBD1 (6 bases). V lost 5 bases to trimming and J lost 11 bases, with 24 bases between them. The CDR3 length is 16 residues. Germline-derived CDR1 and CDR2 are MNHEY and SMNVEV (reference sequence). CDR3 in DNA: TGTGCCAGCAGTACCACTCACAGGGCTGGGACGAGGAAACTGTTTTTT. Amino acids: CASSTTHRAGTRKLFF.

This chain joins TRBV14 and TRBJ2-7; a weak D match, TRBD1 (5 bases). Trimming cost V 5 bases and J 5 bases, with 13 bases left between them. Per the germline V gene, CDR1 is SGHDN and CDR2 is FVKESK. This CDR3 is 13 amino acids long. CDR3 DNA: TGTGCCAGCAGCTTCAAGGGGTTTGACGAGCAGTACTTC. Its translation: CASSFKGFDEQYF. The full variable domain, its missing parts supplied by reference TRBV14 and TRBJ2-7, is EAGVTQFPSHSVIEKGQTVTLRCDPISGHDNLYWYRRVMGKEIKFLLHFVKESKQDESGMPNNRFLAERTGGTYSTLKVQPAELEDSGVYFCASSFKGFDEQYFGPGTRLTVT.

The chain recombines TRBV15 with TRBJ1-1; D is perhaps TRBD1 (5 bases). The CDR3 contains 13 residues. V was cut by 5 bases and J by 5 bases, with 12 bases left in between. CDR1 is LNHNV, CDR2 YYDKDF, per germline (reference sequence). CDR3 sequence reads: CATSWRGGTEAFF. The DNA of the CDR3 is TGTGCCACCAGCTGGCGGGGCGGAACTGAAGCTTTCTTT. Looking up the rest from reference TRBV15 and TRBJ1-1 gives the full variable domain: DAMVIQNPRYQVTQFGKPVTLSCSQTLNHNVMYWYQQKSSQAPKLLFHYYDKDFNNEADTPDNFQSRRPNTSFCFLDIRSPGLGDTAMYLCATSWRGGTEAFFGQGTRLTVV.

The genes are TRBV13 and TRBJ1-1, with a tentative D call TRBD1 (5 bases). CDR1 and CDR2 (germline): PRHDT, FYEKMQ (reference sequence). Trimming shortened V by 5 bases and J by 0 bases, and 16 bases separated the two germline ends. The CDR3 is 16 amino acids. The CDR3 loop is CASSLRAGYMNTEAFF. Here the CDR3 DNA reads TGTGCCAGCAGCCTTCGGGCAGGGTATATGAACACTGAAGCTTTCTTT. Looking up the rest from reference TRBV13 and TRBJ1-1 gives the full variable domain: AAGVIQSPRHLIKEKRETATLKCYPIPRHDTVYWYQQGPGQDPQFLISFYEKMQSDKGSIPDRFSAQQFSDYHSELNMSSLELGDSALYFCASSLRAGYMNTEAFFGQGTRLTVV.